This TCR beta chain was documented in a study of regulatory T cells in long-lasting Graves disease. Broader study findings: Persistent Graves' disease cases displayed lower TCR diversity than newly diagnosed ones. Because few samples were included, accuracy may have been lower.

This CDR3 contains 13 residues. In germline, CDR1 is LNHNV, CDR2 YYDKDF (reference sequence). V was clipped by 5 bases and J by 8 bases, with 12 bases between them. This clonotype was counted ten times or more. Its antigen is as yet unknown. The time point: newly diagnosed GD, antithyroid drugs for less than 3 months. RNA from PBMCs was the source of the TCR library. Sequencing libraries for TCR beta were prepared with iRepertoire HTBI primers and Arm-PCR of CDR3 regions. Under the authors' procedure: Identified segments across samples numbered about 56 TRBV and about 13 TRBJ. Via MiXCR, TCRdb re-called the multiplex PCR reads, giving one row per CDR3 protein. TCRdb, rather than the study authors, made the V and J calls. The sample contains about 430,000 distinct CDR3 sequences, roughly 15% of which appear only once. The data were also submitted as part of a second study, on T cells in Graves' hyperthyroidism and ophthalmopathy. From that paper: Each diagnosis was grounded in clinical symptoms, serum thyroxine and TRAb, thyroid ultrasound, and orbital computed tomography.

The chain recombines TRBV15 with TRBJ1-4; D is possibly TRBD1 (5 bases). This receptor was obtained from a woman in her forties with Graves disease. The material was peripheral blood mononuclear cells (PBMCs), obtained at new diagnosis, from a patient treated with antithyroid drugs. CDR3 in DNA: TGTGCCACCAGCTTCCTTGAGGGGGAAAAACTGTTTTTT. Translated: CATSFLEGEKLFF.